The 22 T cell receptor beta chains below come from one sample, sequenced in a study of cytomegalovirus exposure and HLA in healthy donors. The PCR employed 60 Vbeta primers together with 13 Jbeta primers. TCRdb's table, derived via immunoSEQ multiplex PCR, lists solely in-frame clones and lacks some. This table holds around 190,000 clones, roughly four fifths found once. Sequencing input: PBMCs. These receptors came from a man aged 25-45 years in good health and CMV-seronegative.

The rearrangement links TRBV4-1 to TRBJ1-1; unclear D gene. The CDR3 totals 12 residues. Trimming took off 5 bases at V and 4 bases at J, with 8 bases between the two ends. CDR1 and CDR2 (germline): MGHRA, YSYEKL. The CDR3 DNA follows: TGCGCCAGCAGCGACGAGGGCACTGAAGCTTTCTTT. Protein: CASSDEGTEAFF.

The chain combines TRBV29-1 with TRBJ1-2; 8 bases line up with TRBD1. Germline assignment: CDR1 SQVTM and CDR2 ANQGSEA. Unmatched junction bases numbered 21, after V lost 7 bases and J lost 8 bases. This CDR3 has 16 amino acids. The CDR3 sequence: CSAFSDARGQREGYTF. In DNA form, the CDR3 reads TGCAGCGCCTTCTCCGACGCCAGGGGGCAAAGAGAAGGCTACACCTTC.

The chain links TRBV4-1 to TRBJ2-3; 10 bases map to TRBD1. The CDR3 loop spans 15 amino acids. Trimming removed 3 bases from V and 3 bases from J; junction bases left unmatched: 3. Germline CDR1 is MGHRA and CDR2 is YSYEKL. CDR3 DNA sequence: TGCGCCAGCAGCCACCCGGGACAGGGGACAGATACGCAGTATTTT. Translation gives CASSHPGQGTDTQYF.

The chain has TRBV19 and TRBJ2-3, with 9 bases identical to TRBD1. Germline V lookup: CDR1 LNHDA, CDR2 SQIVND (reference sequence). The V gene end was trimmed by 4 bases and the J gene end by 4 bases; junction bases not matched to a gene: 6. This CDR3 spans 15 amino acids. The DNA of the CDR3 is TGTGCCAGTAGTACCCAGGGACAGGGCTCAGATACGCAGTATTTT. Translation: CASSTQGQGSDTQYF.

V and J are TRBV25-1 and TRBJ2-5, with D possibly matching TRBD2 (7 bases). In germline, CDR1 is MGHDK, CDR2 SYGVNS. The CDR3 contains 16 residues. V dropped 3 bases and J dropped 5 bases, with 19 bases sitting between them. CDR3: CASSEGGGGPRETQYF. CDR3 in DNA: TGTGCCAGCAGTGAGGGGGGAGGGGGACCTAGGGAGACCCAGTACTTC.

The chain is built from TRBV7-9 and TRBJ2-7; 7 nucleotides line up with TRBD1. Losses at the gene ends were 2 bases for V and 2 bases for J; bases not matched to a gene: 3. Per the germline V gene, CDR1 is SEHNR and CDR2 is FQNEAQ (reference sequence). The CDR3 has 14 residues. The CDR3 protein is CASSLPGGPYEQYF. The CDR3 nucleotides read TGTGCCAGCAGCTTACCAGGGGGTCCCTACGAGCAGTACTTC.

This clone was recorded only once. The chain recombines TRBV2 with TRBJ2-5; maybe TRBD1 (7 bases). Trimming took off 5 bases at V and 5 bases at J, with 18 bases between the two ends. This CDR3 has 15 amino acids. From germline, CDR1 is SNHLY and CDR2 FYNNEI. In DNA, the CDR3 is TGTGCCAGCAGTCCAACAGGGGTTGGAGGGGAGACCCAGTACTTC. Translated: CASSPTGVGGETQYF.

The chain links TRBV6-1 to TRBJ2-7, with D maybe TRBD2 (6 bases). Germline V gives CDR1 MNHNS, CDR2 SASEGT. The CDR3 consists of 15 residues. Trimming shortened V by 0 bases and J by 2 bases, and 11 bases separated the two germline ends. CDR3 loop: CASSEAGGFPYEQYF. CDR3 bases: TGTGCCAGCAGTGAAGCGGGGGGATTCCCCTACGAGCAGTACTTC.

V and J are TRBV19 and TRBJ2-7; no clear D gene. In germline, CDR1 is LNHDA, CDR2 SQIVND (reference sequence). The germline V and J ends were trimmed by 2 bases and 2 bases, with 7 bases remaining between them. The CDR3 extends over 13 amino acids. The CDR3: CASSISAAYEQYF. CDR3 nucleotides: TGTGCCAGTAGTATATCCGCGGCCTACGAGCAGTACTTC.

This clone was picked up a small number of times. V and J are TRBV9 and TRBJ2-3; 7 positions match TRBD2. CDR3 length: 17 amino acids. CDR1 is SGDLS, CDR2 YYNGEE, per germline. V was pared by 2 bases and J by 0 bases, with 9 bases of the junction left unmatched. The CDR3 sequence is CASSVSGDSGSTDTQYF. The CDR3 DNA is TGTGCCAGCAGCGTTAGCGGTGATAGCGGGAGCACAGATACGCAGTATTTT. Full variable domain (remainder filled in from reference TRBV9 and TRBJ2-3): DSGVTQTPKHLITATGQRVTLRCSPRSGDLSVYWYQQSLDQGLQFLIQYYNGEERAKGNILERFSAQQFPDLHSELNLSSLELGDSALYFCASSVSGDSGSTDTQYFGPGTRLTVL.

In this sample, this clone turned up a few times. The rearrangement links TRBV15 to TRBJ2-7; D possibly corresponds to TRBD2 (6 bases). CDR3 length equals 17 residues. Trimming removed 7 bases from V and 6 bases from J, with 28 bases in between. Germline loops: CDR1 LNHNV, CDR2 YYDKDF (reference sequence). The CDR3 spells CATTTSLMPGTAGEQYF. The DNA for the CDR3 is TGTGCCACCACCACCAGCCTCATGCCAGGGACTGCAGGCGAGCAGTACTTC.

This chain uses TRBV9 with TRBJ1-2; D is uncertain. Trimming took off 2 bases at V and 2 bases at J, with 7 bases between the two ends. This CDR3 comprises 13 residues. Germline V gene sequence: CDR1 SGDLS, CDR2 YYNGEE. The CDR3 bases are TGTGCCAGCAGCGTTTCGGTAAACTATGGCTACACCTTC. Protein: CASSVSVNYGYTF.

The chain carries TRBV5-1 and TRBJ1-6; 7 bases align to TRBD1. The ends lost 4 bases at V and 5 bases at J; junction bases unmatched: 6. The CDR3 consists of 15 residues. The germline V gene has CDR1 SGHRS and CDR2 YFSETQ. The CDR3 region is CASSIQGLNNSPLHF. CDR3 DNA sequence: TGCGCCAGCAGCATACAGGGGTTAAATAATTCACCCCTCCACTTT.

V and J are TRBV9 and TRBJ1-3, with a tentative D call TRBD1 (6 bases). Trimming took 5 bases from V and 7 from J, leaving 19 bases between them. The CDR3 has 15 amino acids. Germline-derived CDR1 and CDR2 are SGDLS and YYNGEE. The CDR3 DNA sequence: TGTGCCAGCAGGTCGGGGGGCACCGCGGGGAACACCATATATTTT. It is translated as CASRSGGTAGNTIYF.

The CDR3 nucleotides read TGTGCCAGCAGCGTAGAAGGGGGCAGGAATGAAAAACTGTTTTTT. Translated: CASSVEGGRNEKLFF. V usage is TRBV9 and J usage is TRBJ1-4; 7 nucleotides align to TRBD1. This CDR3 is built from 15 residues. V shed 0 bases and J 5 bases; nucleotides not matched to a gene: 4. Germline CDR1 and CDR2: SGDLS and YYNGEE.

This rearrangement joins TRBV29-1 to TRBJ2-5; 10 bases are a match to TRBD2. J was trimmed by 4 bases and V by 4 bases; bases with no gene match: 12. There are 16 residues in the CDR3. The germline V gene has CDR1 SQVTM and CDR2 ANQGSEA. Written as DNA, the CDR3 is TGCAGCGTTGGGGTGCTAGCGGGAGTCCCGAGAGAGACCCAGTACTTC. This translates into CSVGVLAGVPRETQYF.

The chain recombines TRBV2 with TRBJ2-4; D is ambiguous. CDR1 and CDR2 (germline): SNHLY, FYNNEI. CDR3 size: 18 residues. With 3 bases removed from V and 0 bases from J, the gap between germline ends came to 18 bases. As DNA, the CDR3 is TGTGCCAGCAGTGAGAGGCAGTCAAGACGCTTAGCCAAAAACATTCAGTACTTC. This sequence encodes CASSERQSRRLAKNIQYF. The full variable domain, completed using reference TRBV2 and TRBJ2-4, is EPEVTQTPSHQVTQMGQEVILRCVPISNHLYFYWYRQILGQKVEFLVSFYNNEISEKSEIFDDQFSVERPDGSNFTLKIRSTKLEDSAMYFCASSERQSRRLAKNIQYFGAGTRLSVL.

The chain carries TRBV25-1 and TRBJ1-4; 10 bases agree with TRBD1. CDR3 length: 17 residues. The V gene's germline CDR1 is MGHDK and CDR2 SYGVNS. V shed 2 bases and J 8 bases; nucleotides not matched to a gene: 11. CDR3 in DNA: TGTGCCAGCAGTGAACCTATGGGACAGGGGCAGTGGGAAAAACTGTTTTTT. This codes for CASSEPMGQGQWEKLFF.

The chain combines TRBV7-9 with TRBJ1-1, with D unresolved. Between the trimmed V and J ends, which lost 5 bases and 2 bases, there was a span of 12 bases. This CDR3 comprises 14 residues. The V gene's germline CDR1 is SEHNR and CDR2 FQNEAQ (reference sequence). The CDR3 bases are TGTGCCAGCAGCCCCTTGGCGGATAACACTGAAGCTTTCTTT. Residues: CASSPLADNTEAFF.

This chain links TRBV12-2 with TRBJ2-5; TRBD1, the table's D call, lacks a check against the DNA. TRBV12-2 corresponds to a pseudogene. There are 14 residues in the CDR3. The CDR3 loop reads CASRPHRGEETQYF. DNA of the CDR3: TGTGCAAGTCGCCCTCACAGGGGAGAGGAGACCCAGTACTTC.

The chain joins TRBV7-9 to TRBJ2-7; D may be TRBD1 (6 bases). The CDR3 runs 12 residues. Per the germline V gene, CDR1 is SEHNR and CDR2 is FQNEAQ (reference sequence). V lost 4 bases and J 6 bases, leaving 10 bases between the germline ends. The CDR3, as DNA: TGTGCCAGCAGCTCAGGGGTCGTCGAGCAGTACTTC. It yields the protein CASSSGVVEQYF.

The V and J genes are TRBV28 and TRBJ2-7; 7 nucleotides align to TRBD1. Germline trimming cut 7 bases from V and 6 bases from J; bases unmatched to any gene: 9. The CDR3 loop spans 13 amino acids. Germline values: CDR1 MDHEN, CDR2 SYDVKM. The CDR3 loop reads CASTQGVASEQYF. The CDR3 nucleotides are TGTGCCAGCACCCAGGGGGTCGCCAGCGAGCAGTACTTC. Filled out from reference TRBV28 and TRBJ2-7, the complete variable domain reads DVKVTQSSRYLVKRTGEKVFLECVQDMDHENMFWYRQDPGLGLRLIYFSYDVKMKEKGDIPEGYSVSREKKERFSLILESASTNQTSMYLCASTQGVASEQYFGPGTRLTVT.